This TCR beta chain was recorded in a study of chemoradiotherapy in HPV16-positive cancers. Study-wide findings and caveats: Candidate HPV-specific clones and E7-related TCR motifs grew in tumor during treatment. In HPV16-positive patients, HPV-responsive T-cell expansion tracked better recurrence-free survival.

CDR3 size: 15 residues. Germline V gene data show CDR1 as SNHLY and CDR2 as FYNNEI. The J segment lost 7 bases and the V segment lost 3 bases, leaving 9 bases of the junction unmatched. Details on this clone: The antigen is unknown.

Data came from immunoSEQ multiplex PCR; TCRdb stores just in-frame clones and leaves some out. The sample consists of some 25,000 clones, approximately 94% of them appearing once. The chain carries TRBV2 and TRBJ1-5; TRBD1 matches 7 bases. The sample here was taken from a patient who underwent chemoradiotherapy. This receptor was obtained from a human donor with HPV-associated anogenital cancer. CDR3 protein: CASSDQAGGLQPQHF. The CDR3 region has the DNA TGTGCCAGCAGTGACCAGGCAGGGGGTTTGCAGCCCCAGCATTTT.